This TCR beta chain was documented in a study of shared clonotypes between healthy human individuals. Overall study results and limits: The study found lower generation probabilities in non-shared clonotypes than in those shared by all four donors.

This clone was counted once. Its target is unknown. Other DNA sequences in the same sample also yield this CDR3. The method was immunoSEQ multiplex PCR; TCRdb's version includes in-frame clones alone and lacks a portion of them. The sample contains roughly 2,000,000 clones, around 95% of which appear only once. Looked up from germline, CDR1 is SEHNR and CDR2 is FQNEAQ (reference sequence). This CDR3 has 11 amino acids. V dropped 5 bases and J dropped 4 bases, with 6 bases sitting between them. The naive CD8 fraction comprised CD45RO-negative cells positively selected for CCR7 and excluded terminally differentiated effector memory CD45RA+ cells.

The sequence derives from a man younger than 30 in good health. Some clones in this sample may be carry-over from other donors' samples. The sample consisted of naive CD8+ T cells from PBMCs. The chain has TRBV7-9 and TRBJ2-7; D is unresolved. As DNA, the CDR3 is TGTGCCAGCAGCCCGATTTACGAGCAGTACTTC. As protein: CASSPIYEQYF.